These 17 T cell receptor beta chains share one sample of origin, sequenced in a study of identical twins listed by TCRdb under 2016. The protocol used for the library was 5' RACE. These reads were obtained on an Illumina HiSeq 2000. The public reads were reprocessed in TCRdb via fastp at Q25 and MiXCR, keeping in-frame beta chains. Each record represents a unique CDR3 protein, reported with the most common genes and DNA among its rows. Across this sample there are 750,000 to 950,000 distinct CDR3 sequences, with over 9% seen only once. About 1.6% of the sample is taken by the ten largest. These data are also associated with another study on yellow fever vaccine responses in identical twins.

Sample: PBMCs. The receptors were sampled from a woman aged 18-29 years in good health.

This clonotype turned up a few times. This chain connects TRBV14 to TRBJ2-1; TRBD1 agrees at 7 bases. The J segment lost 0 bases and the V segment lost 1 base, leaving 15 bases of the junction unmatched. Germline CDR1 reads SGHDN; CDR2 reads FVKESK. The CDR3 length is 20 residues. The CDR3 is CASSQAITGAPDPSYNEQFF. In nucleotides, the CDR3 is TGTGCCAGCAGCCAAGCTATAACAGGGGCGCCCGACCCCTCCTACAATGAGCAGTTCTTC.

J is TRBJ1-4 and V is TRBV5-6; D possibly corresponds to TRBD1 (6 bases). CDR1 is SGHDT and CDR2 is YYEEEE in the germline V gene. Trimming took off 3 bases at V and 7 bases at J, with 16 bases between the two ends. The CDR3 spans 15 residues. The CDR3 protein is CASSSWTAWSEKLFF. In DNA form, the CDR3 reads TGTGCCAGCAGCTCCTGGACAGCCTGGAGTGAAAAACTGTTTTTT.

This clonotype appeared many times. The CDR3 bases are TGTGCCAGCAGCACCCGGACAGGGAATAATTCACCCCTCCACTTT. Residues: CASSTRTGNNSPLHF. J is TRBJ1-6 and V is TRBV3-1; 8 nucleotides align to TRBD1. The CDR3 is 15 residues long. The germline gives CDR1 LGHDT, CDR2 YNNKEL (reference sequence). V lost 5 bases to trimming and J lost 5 bases; unmatched junction nucleotides: 5.

This clonotype was picked up many times. V and J are TRBV28 and TRBJ2-7, with 9 bases lining up with TRBD1. The J segment lost 3 bases and the V segment lost 10 bases, leaving 10 bases of the junction unmatched. The CDR3 is made up of 14 amino acids. Germline V gives CDR1 MDHEN, CDR2 SYDVKM. CDR3 in DNA: TGTGCCACCGCAACGGGACAGGGTTTCTACGAGCAGTACGTC. As protein: CATATGQGFYEQYV.

The gene calls are TRBV28 and TRBJ2-7; TRBD2 agrees at 14 bases. The ends lost 5 bases at V and 1 base at J; junction bases unmatched: 7. Germline CDR1 is MDHEN and CDR2 is SYDVKM. This CDR3 is built from 17 residues. CDR3 sequence reads: CASSLGTSGSTSYEQYF. The CDR3 coding sequence is TGTGCCAGCAGTCTCGGGACTAGCGGGAGTACGTCCTACGAGCAGTACTTC.

The chain couples TRBV5-6 to TRBJ2-1; a weak D match, TRBD2 (5 bases). Germline V gene lookup returns CDR1 SGHDT and CDR2 YYEEEE. V was shortened by 6 bases and J by 7 bases, with 17 bases between the two germline ends. This CDR3 comprises 14 residues. The CDR3: CASNLRERRNEQFF. CDR3 sequence (DNA): TGTGCCAGCAACCTCCGGGAAAGGCGGAATGAGCAGTTCTTC.

The chain carries TRBV12-3 or TRBV12-4 and TRBJ2-2; 9 bases line up with TRBD2. The CDR3 extends over 14 amino acids. The V gene end was trimmed by 7 bases and the J gene end by 5 bases; junction bases not matched to a gene: 5. CDR3 residues: CASNNLAGTGELFF. The CDR3 DNA sequence: TGTGCCAGCAACAACCTAGCGGGGACCGGGGAGCTGTTTTTT.

This rearrangement joins TRBV18 to TRBJ2-3; a weak D match, TRBD2 (6 bases). V lost 4 bases and J 1 base, leaving 12 bases between the germline ends. Germline CDR1 KGHSH, CDR2 LQKENI. This CDR3 spans 15 amino acids. The CDR3 sequence is CASSLGRWGTDTQYF. CDR3 DNA sequence: TGTGCCAGCTCACTCGGGAGATGGGGCACAGATACGCAGTATTTT. The entire variable domain, with the rest obtained from reference TRBV18 and TRBJ2-3, is as follows: NAGVMQNPRHLVRRRGQEARLRCSPMKGHSHVYWYRQLPEEGLKFMVYLQKENIIDESGMPKERFSAEFPKEGPSILRIQQVVRGDSAAYFCASSLGRWGTDTQYFGPGTRLTVL.

This chain links TRBV7-8 with TRBJ2-7; the D gene is possibly TRBD2 (5 bases). Trimming left V 2 bases short and J 4 bases short, with 18 bases between. Germline values: CDR1 SGHVS, CDR2 FQNEAQ. The CDR3 runs to 16 residues. CDR3 in DNA: TGTGCCAGCAGCTTAATGAGTAGCGTTGGCTCTTACGAGCAGTACTTC. This sequence encodes CASSLMSSVGSYEQYF.

In this sample, this clonotype turned up a few times. V gene TRBV10-3 combines with J gene TRBJ1-1, with TRBD1 as a possible D gene (6 bases). CDR3 length: 14 residues. Trimming left V 3 bases short and J 2 bases short, with 10 bases between. Germline CDR1 reads ENHRY; CDR2 reads SYGVKD. The CDR3 bases are TGTGCCATCAGTGATGGGACACATAACACTGAAGCTTTCTTT. Translated: CAISDGTHNTEAFF.

This clonotype was observed a few times. V usage is TRBV5-1 and J usage is TRBJ2-5, with 7 nucleotides matching TRBD1. J lost 2 bases, V lost 4 bases, and 11 bases had no gene match. CDR1 SGHRS and CDR2 YFSETQ come from the germline V gene. The CDR3 totals 16 residues. The CDR3 here is CASSLSRTGQQETQYF. The CDR3 coding sequence is TGCGCCAGCAGCCTATCCAGAACGGGACAGCAAGAGACCCAGTACTTC.

The chain joins TRBV25-1 to TRBJ2-2, with 8 bases matching TRBD1. The CDR3 spans 17 residues. The germline V gene encodes CDR1 MGHDK and CDR2 SYGVNS. Losses at the gene ends were 4 bases for V and 4 bases for J; bases not matched to a gene: 11. The CDR3 loop reads CASSGYRGIMGTGELFF. DNA of the CDR3: TGTGCCAGCAGTGGGTACAGGGGGATAATGGGCACCGGGGAGCTGTTTTTT.

This clonotype was detected ten times or more. This rearrangement joins TRBV12-3 or TRBV12-4 to TRBJ1-1, with D perhaps TRBD1 (6 bases). This CDR3 region has 14 residues. V gave up 7 bases and J gave up 5 bases, with 17 bases separating them. The CDR3 is CASTRQAGGTEAFF. The DNA of the CDR3 is TGTGCCAGCACCAGACAGGCAGGTGGGACTGAAGCTTTCTTT.

This clonotype was recorded a few times. The J gene is TRBJ1-3, the V gene TRBV20-1; D is unclear. Trimming left V 6 bases short and J 3 bases short, with 6 bases between. CDR1 and CDR2 (germline): DFQATT, SNEGSKA (reference sequence). This CDR3 contains 11 residues. This CDR3 reads CSATDGNTIYF. The DNA of the CDR3 is TGCAGTGCAACGGATGGAAACACCATATATTTT.

This rearrangement joins TRBV7-6 to TRBJ2-2; TRBD2 matches 14 bases. The junction had 6 bases not matched to a gene; V was cut back by 5 bases and J by 1 base. This CDR3 region has 18 residues. The germline CDR1 and CDR2 sequences are SGHVS and FNYEAQ. The DNA of the CDR3 is TGTGCCAGCAGCAGGGGACTAGCGGGAGAGGTGAACACCGGGGAGCTGTTTTTT. Translation: CASSRGLAGEVNTGELFF.

This clonotype occurred a few times. The DNA for the CDR3 is TGTGCCAGCAGCCTGAGACAGGACGGGTTCCCCGGGGAGCTGTTTTTT. Amino acid sequence: CASSLRQDGFPGELFF. The chain uses TRBV3-1 and TRBJ2-2; D possibly corresponds to TRBD1 (6 bases). The CDR3 loop spans 16 amino acids. Germline CDR1 reads LGHDT; CDR2 reads YNNKEL (reference sequence). Trimming removed 4 bases from V and 6 bases from J, with 18 bases in between.

This clonotype occurred a few times. The chain couples TRBV20-1 to TRBJ2-3, with D uncertain. V lost 6 bases and J lost 1, with 11 bases in between. The germline CDR1 and CDR2 sequences are DFQATT and SNEGSKA (reference sequence). This CDR3 contains 13 residues. The CDR3 region has the DNA TGCAGTGCCCCGACTGCCCGCACAGATACGCAGTATTTT. It yields the protein CSAPTARTDTQYF.